This T cell receptor beta chain was sequenced for a study of blood T cell repertoires in COVID-19. Looking at the study overall: COVID-19 samples collected from the United States, Italy and Spain covered acute and convalescent phases. In each case, the material was cDNA or gDNA derived from T cells, B-cell-depleted T cells, or PBMCs.

Under the authors' procedure: The authors estimated nucleated cell counts from reference gene primer amplification. Only in-frame clones appear in the TCRdb table, and some are missing; sequencing was by immunoSEQ multiplex PCR. That table supplies the V and J calls and clone size; D and trimming were determined from the DNA. The data show about 140,000 clones, 70% to 80% seen once. V dropped 5 bases and J dropped 2; count of bases not matched to a gene: 8. The V gene's germline CDR1 is MDHEN and CDR2 SYDVKM. This CDR3 comprises 15 residues. The chain links TRBV28 to TRBJ2-7; 8 bases are shared with TRBD2. Sequenced sample: peripheral blood. This TCR came from a man in his 60s with acute or convalescent COVID-19. CDR3 bases: TGTGCCAGCAGTGTAGGACTAGCCCTTACCTACGAGCAGTACTTC. Its translation: CASSVGLALTYEQYF. The complete variable domain, with remaining parts taken from reference TRBV28 and TRBJ2-7, reads DVKVTQSSRYLVKRTGEKVFLECVQDMDHENMFWYRQDPGLGLRLIYFSYDVKMKEKGDIPEGYSVSREKKERFSLILESASTNQTSMYLCASSVGLALTYEQYFGPGTRLTVT.